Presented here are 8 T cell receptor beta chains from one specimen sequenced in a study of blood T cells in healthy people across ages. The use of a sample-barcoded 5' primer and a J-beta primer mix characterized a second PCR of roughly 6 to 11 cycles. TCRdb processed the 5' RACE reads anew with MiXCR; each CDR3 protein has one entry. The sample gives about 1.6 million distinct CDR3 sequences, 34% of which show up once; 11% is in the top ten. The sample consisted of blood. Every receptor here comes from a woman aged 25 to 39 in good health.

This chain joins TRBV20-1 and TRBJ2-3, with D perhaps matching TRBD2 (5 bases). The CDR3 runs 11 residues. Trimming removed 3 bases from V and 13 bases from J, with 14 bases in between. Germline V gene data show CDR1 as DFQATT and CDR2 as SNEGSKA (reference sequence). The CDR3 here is CSARPNSAKYF. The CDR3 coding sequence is TGCAGTGCTAGGCCGAATAGCGCGAAGTATTTT.

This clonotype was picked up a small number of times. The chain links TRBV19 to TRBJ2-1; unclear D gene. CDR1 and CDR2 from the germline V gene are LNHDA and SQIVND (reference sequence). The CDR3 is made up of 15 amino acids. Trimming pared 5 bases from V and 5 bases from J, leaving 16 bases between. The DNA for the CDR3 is TGTGCCAGTAGTTTCGTTTACGGAGCCAACAATGAGCAGTTCTTC. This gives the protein CASSFVYGANNEQFF.

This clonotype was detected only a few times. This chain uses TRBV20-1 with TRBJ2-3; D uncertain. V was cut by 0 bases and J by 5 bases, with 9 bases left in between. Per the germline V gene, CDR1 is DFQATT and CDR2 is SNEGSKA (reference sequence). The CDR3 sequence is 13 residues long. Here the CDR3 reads CSARDDSGDTQYF. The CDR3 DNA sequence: TGCAGTGCTAGAGACGATTCTGGAGATACGCAGTATTTT.

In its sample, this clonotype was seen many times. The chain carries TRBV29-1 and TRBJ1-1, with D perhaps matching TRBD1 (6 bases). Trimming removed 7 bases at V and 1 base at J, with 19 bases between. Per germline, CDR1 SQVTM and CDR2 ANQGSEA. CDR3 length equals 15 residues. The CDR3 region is CSASKQGGANTEAFF. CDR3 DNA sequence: TGCAGCGCTAGCAAGCAAGGGGGGGCGAACACTGAAGCTTTCTTT. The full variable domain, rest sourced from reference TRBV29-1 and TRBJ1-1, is SAVISQKPSRDICQRGTSLTIQCQVDSQVTMMFWYRQQPGQSLTLIATANQGSEATYESGFVIDKFPISRPNLTFSTLTVSNMSPEDSSIYLCSASKQGGANTEAFFGQGTRLTVV.

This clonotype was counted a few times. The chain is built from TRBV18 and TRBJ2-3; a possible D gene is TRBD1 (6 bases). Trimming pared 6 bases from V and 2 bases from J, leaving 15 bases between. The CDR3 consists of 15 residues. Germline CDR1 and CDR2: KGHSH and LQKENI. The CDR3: CASSLGALPTDTQYF. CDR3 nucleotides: TGTGCCAGCTCCTTGGGGGCATTGCCCACAGATACGCAGTATTTT.

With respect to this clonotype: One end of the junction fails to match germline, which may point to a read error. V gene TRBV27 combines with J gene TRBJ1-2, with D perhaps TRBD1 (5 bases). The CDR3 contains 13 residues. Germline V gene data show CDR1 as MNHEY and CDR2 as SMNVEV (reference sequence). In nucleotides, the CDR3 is TGTGCCGGCAGAAGGGGACCGAACTATGGCTACACCTTC. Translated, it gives CAGRRGPNYGYTF.

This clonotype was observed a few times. Here the CDR3 DNA reads TGTGCCAGCAGCCCGGGACAGGGTCGGAACAATGAGCAGTTCTTC. It translates to CASSPGQGRNNEQFF. The chain has TRBV7-2 and TRBJ2-1; 9 positions agree with TRBD1. The V and J ends lost 5 bases and 5 bases, in that order; junction bases with no gene match: 7. The length of the CDR3 is 15 residues. Germline lookup yields CDR1 SGHTA and CDR2 FQGNSA.

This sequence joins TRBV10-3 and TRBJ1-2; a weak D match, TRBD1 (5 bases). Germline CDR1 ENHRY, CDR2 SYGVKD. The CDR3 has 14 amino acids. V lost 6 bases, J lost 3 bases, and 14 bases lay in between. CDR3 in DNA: TGTGCCATCAGCTCGCAGACAGATGACTATGGCTACACCTTC. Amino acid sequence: CAISSQTDDYGYTF.